The 13 T cell receptor beta chains reported below all come from one sample, sequenced in a study of spatial heterogeneity in lung cancer. The time point: blood at routine non-recurrence follow-up after resection. Without sorting, whole RNA was sequenced from tumor, nontumor lung or frozen PBMC. TCRdb analysed the 5' RACE reads with MiXCR anew, one entry per CDR3 protein. The sample lists roughly 120,000 distinct CDR3 sequences; 10% to 15% were seen once. The specimen was PBMCs, collected at follow-up. The receptors come from a male donor with early-stage non-small cell lung cancer.

The gene calls are TRBV7-2 and TRBJ1-6; 7 bases fit TRBD1. V lost 1 base and J lost 10; bases outside the gene matches: 4. CDR3 size: 14 residues. Germline V gene sequence: CDR1 SGHTA, CDR2 FQGNSA. CDR3 DNA: TGTGCCAGCAGCTTAGGAGGGGGCCCATCACCCCTCCACTTT. Translated, it gives CASSLGGGPSPLHF.

This clonotype was counted at least ten times. The rearrangement joins TRBV20-1 to TRBJ1-4; D possibly corresponds to TRBD1 (6 bases). CDR3 length equals 15 residues. Trimming pared 3 bases from V and 6 bases from J, leaving 17 bases between. The germline CDR1 and CDR2 sequences are DFQATT and SNEGSKA (reference sequence). The CDR3 DNA reads as TGCAGTGCTAGGGATAACAGGGTTCCTGATGAAAAACTGTTTTTT. Translating gives CSARDNRVPDEKLFF.

There are many counts of this clonotype. V is TRBV29-1 and J is TRBJ1-1; D gene unclear. Germline CDR1 and CDR2: SQVTM and ANQGSEA. V was clipped by 1 base and J by 5 bases, with 11 bases between them. This CDR3 contains 13 residues. The DNA for the CDR3 is TGCAGCGTTGAAGGAAGGATGGGGACTGAAGCTTTCTTT. The encoded protein is CSVEGRMGTEAFF.

This clonotype was detected only a few times. This chain connects TRBV12-3 or TRBV12-4 to TRBJ1-3, with D unresolved. The germline V and J ends were trimmed by 1 base and 0 bases, with 7 bases remaining between them. This CDR3 has 15 residues. The CDR3 DNA reads as TGTGCCAGCAGTTTAGGAGCCAACTCTGGAAACACCATATATTTT. Protein product: CASSLGANSGNTIYF.

This chain uses TRBV7-9 with TRBJ2-1, with 8 bases matching TRBD2. Trimming at V came to 5 bases and at J to 3 bases, leaving 12 bases not matched to a gene. From germline, CDR1 is SEHNR and CDR2 FQNEAQ (reference sequence). The CDR3 extends over 17 amino acids. The CDR3 loop is CASSPPGGGLNYNEQFF. In DNA, the CDR3 is TGTGCCAGCAGCCCTCCGGGGGGGGGACTAAACTACAATGAGCAGTTCTTC.

This clonotype was counted between two and nine times. The J gene is TRBJ1-1, the V gene TRBV20-1; perhaps TRBD1 as D (5 bases). Germline-derived CDR1 and CDR2 are DFQATT and SNEGSKA (reference sequence). This CDR3 region has 11 residues. The CDR3 loop is CMVGVNTEAFF. The CDR3, as DNA: TGCATGGTGGGGGTGAACACTGAAGCTTTCTTT.

This clonotype has a handful of counts. The gene calls are TRBV7-2 and TRBJ2-3; D remains unclear. The germline gives CDR1 SGHTA, CDR2 FQGNSA. V was trimmed by 4 bases and J by 4 bases, leaving 9 bases between them. The CDR3 is 13 residues long. CDR3 in DNA: TGTGCCAGCAGCTCCCCTTTTTCAGATACGCAGTATTTT. Translating gives CASSSPFSDTQYF.

This clonotype occurred many times. The V call is TRBV20-1, the J call TRBJ1-1; no clear D. This CDR3 is 15 amino acids long. V gave up 4 bases and J gave up 0 bases, with 15 bases separating them. Germline V lookup: CDR1 DFQATT, CDR2 SNEGSKA (reference sequence). The CDR3 bases are TGCAGTGCTACCCTCCCCCGGGATTTGAACACTGAAGCTTTCTTT. This gives the protein CSATLPRDLNTEAFF.

The chain carries TRBV10-2 and TRBJ1-4, with TRBD1 matching over 7 bases. Germline values: CDR1 WSHSY, CDR2 SAAADI. V shed 2 bases and J 2 bases; nucleotides not matched to a gene: 5. The CDR3 has 16 amino acids. CDR3 loop: CASSEPLQGTNEKLFF. DNA of the CDR3: TGCGCCAGCAGTGAGCCCTTACAGGGGACTAATGAAAAACTGTTTTTT.

In this sample, this clonotype turned up a few times. V is TRBV6-1 and J is TRBJ2-5, with 7 bases matching TRBD2. V gave up 6 bases and J gave up 1 base; unmatched junction bases: 5. The CDR3 contains 14 residues. Germline loops: CDR1 MNHNS, CDR2 SASEGT. DNA for the CDR3: TGTGCCAGCAGCGCCGGGACTACCCAAGAGACCCAGTACTTC. It encodes CASSAGTTQETQYF.

This clonotype was seen more than once but under ten times. The genes are TRBV20-1 and TRBJ1-4, with D hard to call. V gave up 0 bases and J gave up 7 bases, with 9 bases separating them. The V gene's germline CDR1 is DFQATT and CDR2 SNEGSKA (reference sequence). The CDR3 is 13 amino acids. The CDR3 reads CSARDHSVEKLFF. In nucleotides, the CDR3 is TGCAGTGCTAGAGATCACAGCGTTGAAAAACTGTTTTTT.

The chain couples TRBV2 to TRBJ1-2; D may be TRBD1 (6 bases). Germline CDR1 SNHLY, CDR2 FYNNEI. The CDR3 runs 12 residues. Deletions cut 3 bases from V and 8 bases from J, with 10 bases between. In DNA form, the CDR3 reads TGTGCCAGCAGTGAGGGCAGGGGAGGCTACACCTTC. This gives the protein CASSEGRGGYTF.

This clonotype was seen at least ten times. The rearrangement uses TRBV5-5 and TRBJ2-2; 9 bases align to TRBD1. V shed 3 bases and J 4 bases; nucleotides not matched to a gene: 4. The CDR3 has 15 amino acids. CDR1 is SGHKS, CDR2 YYEKEE, per germline (reference sequence). The CDR3 sequence: CASSSGTGFTGELFF. The CDR3 bases are TGTGCCAGCAGCTCCGGGACAGGGTTCACCGGGGAGCTGTTTTTT.